This T cell receptor beta chain was retrieved from a study of cytomegalovirus exposure and HLA in healthy donors. As for the study in general: Drawn from HLA-typed donors, 80 million to 95 million unique TCRs were held in an early data release.

The CDR3 is 15 amino acids. V was cut by 6 bases and J by 2 bases, with 16 bases left in between. CDR1 is SNHLY and CDR2 is FYNNEI in the germline V gene. The PCR ran on 60 Vbeta and 13 Jbeta primers. TCRdb's table, derived via immunoSEQ multiplex PCR, lists solely in-frame clones and lacks some. The repertoire holds 110,000 or so clones, 82% seen once, with roughly 2.6% in the top ten. The source material was PBMCs. V is TRBV2 and J is TRBJ2-5; TRBD2 is a possible D gene (6 bases). This clonotype originated in a young woman in good health and CMV-seronegative. The CDR3 spells CASSSVVGSQETQYF. The DNA of the CDR3 is TGTGCCAGCAGCTCGGTTGTCGGGAGTCAAGAGACCCAGTACTTC.